Here is one TCR beta chain with its context. This clone's antigen is unknown. Per-base qualities were not stored, and no clone one base away is much larger. Patients with autoimmune disease history or receiving systemic immunosuppression were excluded from the trial. In every dose cohort, peripheral blood was drawn for TCR sequencing at baseline, cycle 4 day 1, and cycle 7 day 1. The samples were drawn from a first-in-human, open-label, multicenter phase I dose-escalation trial of ivuxolimab. Adults with locally advanced or metastatic melanoma, renal cell, hepatocellular, or head and neck squamous cell carcinoma were enrolled in the trial. CD4+ and CD8+ T cells were sorted separately from peripheral blood before TCR sequencing. This sample is part of a study of OX40 agonist ivuxolimab in advanced cancers. Notes on the research overall: The costimulatory receptor OX40 (CD134) was targeted by ivuxolimab, a fully human IgG2 agonistic monoclonal antibody. Partial responses occurred in three dose-escalation patients: two with cutaneous melanoma and one with hepatocellular carcinoma. In the dose-escalation cohort, over 65% of patients were male, and the mean age was roughly 60 years, with a range of about 20 to 79. Intravenous ivuxolimab was administered to patients every 2 weeks at six dose levels: 0.01, 0.1, 0.3, 1.5, 3 and 10 mg/kg. Prior anti-PD-1, anti-PD-L1 or anti-CTLA-4 therapy was permitted, and checkpoint inhibitors had been received by less than 45% of dose-escalation patients. The paper reports the monotherapy dose-escalation portion (N of about 54 patients) of the phase I ivuxolimab trial. The purpose of peripheral TCRbeta sequencing was to test whether ivuxolimab changed TCR sequence diversity and led to clonal T-cell expansion. Of the approximately 50 dose-escalation patients, hepatocellular carcinoma was present in around 20, melanoma in some 15, renal cell carcinoma in 9 and head and neck cancer in 9. Paper-wide results and their limitations: After ivuxolimab, CD8+ T cells had more expanded clones than CD4+ T cells on average. In the 0.1-3.0 mg/kg groups, partial responders were among the patients with the lowest normalized peripheral clonal expansion, particularly in CD8+ T cells. At doses of 0.1 to 3.0 mg/kg, clonal expansion of both CD4+ and CD8+ blood T cells was observed from baseline to week 6. Low levels of normalized T-cell clonal expansion were also seen in some patients who did not respond. Antigen specificity was not determined for the clonally expanded peripheral T cells.

To sequence the TCRbeta CDR3 region, genomic DNA was isolated from the sorted cells. The immunoSEQ Assay was used to sequence the TCRbeta CDR3 regions. TCRdb re-hosts the immuneACCESS table, in-frame sequences only. Its copies lack some clones; in the studies checked, an unresolved V gene accounts for under half of them, and the cause for the rest is not known. Within this sample are tens of thousands of clones, with 75% to 90% of them counted one time only. The leading ten clones occupy about 1.3% of the sample. This TCR was sampled from an adult with an advanced solid tumor such as melanoma, head and neck, liver or kidney cancer. Material: CD4+ or CD8+ T cells sorted from blood, obtained in a trial of the OX40 agonist ivuxolimab.

The bases read TGTGCCAGCTCACGGGCAACTCGGGAGACCCAGTACTTC. Translated, this is CASSRATRETQYF. In this chain, TRBV18 is recombined with TRBJ2-5, with the D gene uncertain. The V end loses 4 bases and the J end loses 5 bases, and a stretch of 11 bases separates them. The CDR3 goes from the cysteine to the phenylalanine over 13 residues. Only CDR3 DNA remains: 39 bases, in frame from the first base. The germline V gene provides CDR1 KGHSH and CDR2 LQKENI.